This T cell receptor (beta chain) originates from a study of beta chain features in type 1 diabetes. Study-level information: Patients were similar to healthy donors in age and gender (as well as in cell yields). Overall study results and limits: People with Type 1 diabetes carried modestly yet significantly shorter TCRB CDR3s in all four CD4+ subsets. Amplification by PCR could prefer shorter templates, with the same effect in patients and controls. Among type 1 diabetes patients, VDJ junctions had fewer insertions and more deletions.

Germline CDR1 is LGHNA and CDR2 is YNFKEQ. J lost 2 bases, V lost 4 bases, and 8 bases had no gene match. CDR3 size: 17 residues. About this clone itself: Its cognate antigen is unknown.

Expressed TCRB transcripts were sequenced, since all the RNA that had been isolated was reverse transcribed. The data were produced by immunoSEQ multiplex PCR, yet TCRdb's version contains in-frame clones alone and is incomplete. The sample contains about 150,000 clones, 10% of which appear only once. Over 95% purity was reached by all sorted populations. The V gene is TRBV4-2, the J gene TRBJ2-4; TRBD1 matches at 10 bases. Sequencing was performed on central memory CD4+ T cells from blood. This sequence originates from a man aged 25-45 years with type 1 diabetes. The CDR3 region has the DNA TGTGCCAGCAGCCTACTGACAGGGGGCGGAACCAAAAACATTCAGTACTTC. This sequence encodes CASSLLTGGGTKNIQYF.